These 16 T cell receptor beta chains share one sample of origin, sequenced in a study of blood T cell repertoires in COVID-19. TCRdb's table, derived via immunoSEQ multiplex PCR, lists solely in-frame clones and lacks some. The sample contains more than 300,000 clones, roughly 88% of which appear only once. Sequenced input: peripheral blood. All receptors derive from a woman aged 25 to 39 with COVID-19, enrolled during active disease.

This chain uses TRBV20-1 with TRBJ2-5; D possibly corresponds to TRBD2 (5 bases). V dropped 3 bases and J dropped 5 bases, with 13 bases sitting between them. The germline V gene encodes CDR1 DFQATT and CDR2 SNEGSKA (reference sequence). This CDR3 spans 13 amino acids. The CDR3 sequence is CSASDTRRETQYF. CDR3 nucleotides: TGCAGTGCTAGTGATACTAGGCGGGAGACCCAGTACTTC.

CDR3 sequence: CASSLLENTEAFF. As DNA, the CDR3 is TGTGCCAGCAGTTTATTAGAGAACACTGAAGCTTTCTTT. The V call is TRBV12-3 or TRBV12-4, the J call TRBJ1-1; D is undetermined. V was trimmed by 2 bases and J by 1 base, leaving 5 bases between them. The CDR3 sequence is 13 residues long.

On this clone itself: Relative to the germline gene, one junction end is altered; a read error may explain this. The chain couples TRBV30 to TRBJ2-1; D possibly corresponds to TRBD1 (6 bases). CDR3 length: 13 amino acids. Germline V lookup: CDR1 GTSNPN, CDR2 SVGIG (reference sequence). The CDR3 spells CAWSVVLNRDTLF. In DNA, the CDR3 is TGTGCCTGGAGTGTGGTACTAAACCGGGACACCCTCTTC.

The rearrangement links TRBV10-1 to TRBJ2-3, with D uncertain. The germline CDR1 and CDR2 sequences are WNHNN and SYGVQD (reference sequence). The CDR3 is 14 residues long. The V end was cut by 2 bases, the J end by 6 bases, with 12 bases between. This CDR3 is CASSEGQTRDTQYF. The CDR3 coding sequence is TGCGCCAGCAGTGAGGGGCAGACAAGGGATACGCAGTATTTT.

As regards this clone: The CDR3 carries no conserved terminal phenylalanine or tryptophan, so it likely arises from a read error. The DNA is left out, because the CDR3 cannot be placed on it with certainty; the CDR3 is given as TCRdb lists it. The chain combines TRBV12-2 with TRBJ1-2. TRBV12-2 is designated a pseudogene. The CDR3 is made up of 8 amino acids, end residues included. The CDR3: CASRFYRS.

J is TRBJ1-1 and V is TRBV3-1 (or the pseudogene TRBV3-2); 9 bases are shared with TRBD1. CDR3 length: 16 residues. V lost 4 bases and J lost 3; bases outside the gene matches: 9. CDR1 is LGHDT and CDR2 is YNNKEL in the germline V gene (reference sequence). The CDR3 is CASSRDRVLSYTEAFF. In DNA, the CDR3 is TGTGCCAGCAGCCGGGACAGGGTATTATCGTACACTGAAGCTTTCTTT.

The chain's CDR3 is CASSFKTSGALPCFYEQYV. Here the CDR3 DNA reads TGTGCCAGCAGCTTCAAGACTAGCGGGGCTTTACCATGTTTCTACGAGCAGTACGTC. The chain employs TRBV21-1 and TRBJ2-7; the table's D gene call, TRBD2, was not cross checked with the DNA. TRBV21-1 is tagged as a pseudogene. This CDR3 is 19 amino acids long.

The genes are TRBV25-1 and TRBJ1-2, with D hard to call. V lost 9 bases, J lost 0 bases, and 11 bases lay in between. The CDR3 consists of 13 residues. Germline V CDR1 and CDR2: MGHDK, SYGVNS. The CDR3 region has the DNA TGTGCCAGTTCGGCGGGGACTAACTATGGCTACACCTTC. Protein product: CASSAGTNYGYTF.

CDR3 sequence: CASSLGTGESVGGYTF. In DNA, the CDR3 is TGTGCCAGCAGCTTGGGGACAGGGGAATCTGTGGGAGGCTACACCTTC. This chain joins TRBV5-5 and TRBJ1-2, with TRBD1 matching over 9 bases. CDR3 length: 16 residues. V shed 0 bases, J shed 8 bases, and the junction held 11 bases outside the gene matches. The germline gives CDR1 SGHKS, CDR2 YYEKEE (reference sequence).

This clone has at least ten counts. The chain couples TRBV6-4 to TRBJ2-2; D not certain. With 6 bases removed from V and 5 bases from J, the gap between germline ends came to 13 bases. The length of the CDR3 is 14 residues. CDR1 and CDR2 from the germline V gene are MRHNA and SNTAGT. CDR3 residues: CASSARLETGELFF. Written as DNA, the CDR3 is TGTGCCAGCAGCGCCCGACTTGAGACCGGGGAGCTGTTTTTT.

The chain has TRBV6-5 and TRBJ2-3; D is ambiguous. Per the germline V gene, CDR1 is MNHEY and CDR2 is SVGAGI. The CDR3 consists of 16 residues. Trimming took 1 base from V and 0 from J, leaving 11 bases between them. CDR3 DNA: TGTGCCAGCAGTTACTACATGCTGTCTAGCACAGATACGCAGTATTTT. Translation gives CASSYYMLSSTDTQYF.

The J gene is TRBJ1-6, the V gene TRBV24-1; D gene unclear. From germline, CDR1 is KGHDR and CDR2 SFDVKD. The V end lost 4 bases, the J end lost 7 bases, and 22 bases lay between the germline ends. The CDR3 consists of 18 residues. The CDR3 DNA sequence: TGTGCCACCAGTGACCTGTCACTTGGACTGACCGAAAATTCACCCCTCCACTTT. Residues: CATSDLSLGLTENSPLHF.

V usage is TRBV19 and J usage is TRBJ2-1, with 12 bases that match TRBD2. Germline V CDR1 and CDR2: LNHDA, SQIVND (reference sequence). CDR3 length: 19 amino acids. Trimming removed 5 bases from V and 0 bases from J; junction bases left unmatched: 11. CDR3 amino acids: CASSPRTSGVSSSYNEQFF. DNA of the CDR3: TGTGCCAGTAGTCCGAGGACTAGCGGGGTTTCAAGCTCCTACAATGAGCAGTTCTTC.

The chain combines TRBV5-6 with TRBJ1-6; D gene uncertain. Trimming took 4 bases from V and 7 from J, leaving 12 bases between them. This CDR3 region has 14 residues. The germline V gene has CDR1 SGHDT and CDR2 YYEEEE. CDR3 protein: CASSVNTPNSPLHF. The CDR3 nucleotides read TGTGCCAGCAGCGTTAACACCCCAAATTCACCCCTCCACTTT.

The chain joins TRBV6-5 to TRBJ1-2, with TRBD1 identical over 9 bases. Germline CDR1 MNHEY, CDR2 SVGAGI. With V trimmed by 4 bases and J by 5 bases, 11 bases remained unmatched. The CDR3 sequence is 16 residues long. The CDR3 sequence is CASSWDREIGAYGYTF. CDR3 DNA: TGTGCCAGCAGTTGGGACAGGGAGATAGGGGCTTATGGCTACACCTTC.

V usage is TRBV3-1 (or the pseudogene TRBV3-2) and J usage is TRBJ1-2, with TRBD1 as a possible D gene (5 bases). CDR1 is LGHDT, CDR2 YNNKEL, per germline (reference sequence). The CDR3 contains 15 residues. Between the trimmed V and J ends, which lost 2 bases and 2 bases, there was a span of 12 bases. This chain's CDR3 is CASSQNWQGNYGYTF. Here the CDR3 DNA reads TGTGCCAGCAGCCAAAATTGGCAGGGCAACTATGGCTACACCTTC.